This TCR beta chain was sequenced for a study of shared clonotypes between healthy human individuals. Turning to the study itself: The donors, two women and three men, were aged 18 to 49. General study results and limits: Across subsets, estimated richness was generally greater for naive than for memory populations.

The assay was carried out at the deep level. Data came from immunoSEQ multiplex PCR; TCRdb stores just in-frame clones and leaves some out. The profile shows approximately 1.9 million clones, just over 90% of them singletons. Note on this clone: Its antigen is unknown.

CD45RO-negative cells were positively selected for CCR7, leaving out terminally differentiated effector memory CD45RA+ cells. Sequenced input: naive CD8+ T cells from PBMCs. The receptor was isolated from a man between 18 and 35 years old in good health. Some clones in this sample may be carry-over from other donors' samples.

CDR3: CASSEGTSRHEQYF. The CDR3 nucleotides read TGTGCCAGCAGCGAGGGGACTAGCCGGCACGAGCAGTACTTC. The rearrangement joins TRBV9 to TRBJ2-7, with 9 bases aligning to TRBD2. Germline CDR1 and CDR2: SGDLS and YYNGEE. This CDR3 is 14 amino acids long. The ends lost 3 bases at V and 5 bases at J; junction bases unmatched: 6.